This T cell receptor (beta chain) was captured by sequencing in a study of blood T cell repertoires in COVID-19. About the research overall: The analysed material was cDNA or gDNA that came from T cells, B-cell-depleted T cells, or PBMCs.

Sequencing was performed with immunoSEQ multiplex PCR; in TCRdb, only in-frame clones are kept and a portion is missing. The sample lists a few hundred thousand clones, roughly 90% seen once, with 6.4% in the top ten. This clone appeared once. Germline assignment: CDR1 MGHDK and CDR2 SYGVNS. Unmatched junction bases numbered 7, after V lost 3 bases and J lost 5 bases. CDR3 length: 15 amino acids. This receptor was identified in a man younger than 35 who had recovered from COVID-19. The sample taken for sequencing was peripheral blood. The rearrangement uses TRBV25-1 and TRBJ2-1; 7 bases map to TRBD1. CDR3 DNA sequence: TGTGCCAGCAGTGATCTCACAGGGGACCACAATGAGCAGTTCTTC. Its protein product is CASSDLTGDHNEQFF.